Below are 13 T cell receptor beta chains sequenced from a single sample in a study of PD-1 blockade in classical Hodgkin lymphoma. Relapse after autologous stem cell transplantation occurred in every patient, and brentuximab vedotin exposure varied. Assay used: immunoSEQ multiplex PCR; TCRdb lists only in-frame clones, some missing. The table has 25,000 to 30,000 clones, about 78% seen once. The sequenced sample was peripheral blood mononuclear cells (PBMCs), obtained before the second cycle of nivolumab. All receptors derive from a human donor with classical Hodgkin lymphoma.

V usage is TRBV7-3 and J usage is TRBJ2-1; 7 bases align to TRBD1. The junction had 7 bases not matched to a gene; V was cut back by 5 bases and J by 6 bases. The CDR3 is made up of 14 amino acids. Germline CDR1 is SGHTA and CDR2 is FQGTGA. CDR3 protein: CASSKGDSRNEQFF. The CDR3 region has the DNA TGTGCCAGCAGCAAAGGGGACAGCCGCAATGAGCAGTTCTTC.

The chain joins TRBV10-2 to TRBJ1-5; D not resolved. The CDR3 length is 14 residues. V lost 5 bases and J lost 4, with 12 bases in between. Germline CDR1 reads WSHSY; CDR2 reads SAAADI. The CDR3 region has the DNA TGCGCCAGCAGTCCGTCATCACTTAATCAGCCCCAGCATTTT. Its protein product is CASSPSSLNQPQHF.

The chain carries TRBV7-9 and TRBJ1-5; D remains unclear. Trimming shortened V by 1 base and J by 7 bases, and 8 bases separated the two germline ends. There are 13 residues in the CDR3. Germline CDR1 SEHNR, CDR2 FQNEAQ (reference sequence). The DNA for the CDR3 is TGTGCCAGCAGCTTAGGGCAGTACCAGCCCCAGCATTTT. Its translation: CASSLGQYQPQHF. Full variable domain (missing parts from reference TRBV7-9 and TRBJ1-5): DTGVSQNPRHKITKRGQNVTFRCDPISEHNRLYWYRQTLGQGPEFLTYFQNEAQLEKSRLLSDRFSAERPKGSFSTLEIQRTEQGDSAMYLCASSLGQYQPQHFGDGTRLSIL.

This rearrangement joins TRBV10-2 to TRBJ2-6; D perhaps matches TRBD2 (7 bases). The CDR3 is made up of 18 amino acids. Germline loops: CDR1 WSHSY, CDR2 SAAADI. V dropped 6 bases and J dropped 3 bases, with 21 bases sitting between them. The CDR3 sequence is CASRDWGRGMGGANVLTF. CDR3 bases: TGCGCCAGCAGGGACTGGGGGCGGGGGATGGGTGGGGCCAACGTCCTGACTTTC.

The DNA for the CDR3 is TGTGCCAGCAGCTTGGCCGCGCAGCCAGCTAACTATGGCTACACCTTC. Amino acid sequence: CASSLAAQPANYGYTF. The rearrangement uses TRBV5-4 and TRBJ1-2; unclear D gene. The CDR3 length is 16 residues. The germline CDR1 and CDR2 sequences are SGHNT and YYREEE (reference sequence). V lost 0 bases, J lost 0 bases, and 12 bases lay in between.

This sequence joins TRBV7-2 and TRBJ1-6; TRBD1 matches 11 bases. J gave up 9 bases and V 4 bases, and 5 bases lay outside the gene matches. The germline gives CDR1 SGHTA, CDR2 FQGNSA. The CDR3 extends over 15 amino acids. Written as DNA, the CDR3 is TGTGCCAGCAGCTCGACCGGGACAGGGGGTTCACCCCTCCACTTT. Amino acids: CASSSTGTGGSPLHF. Combining the CDR3 with reference TRBV7-2 and TRBJ1-6 gives the whole variable domain GAGVSQSPSNKVTEKGKDVELRCDPISGHTALYWYRQSLGQGLEFLIYFQGNSAPDKSGLPSDRFSAERTGGSVSTLTIQRTQQEDSAVYLCASSSTGTGGSPLHFGNGTRLTVT.

The V call is TRBV9, the J call TRBJ2-5, with 8 bases lining up with TRBD1. Germline-derived CDR1 and CDR2 are SGDLS and YYNGEE. The V gene end was trimmed by 2 bases and the J gene end by 1 base; junction bases not matched to a gene: 4. The CDR3 consists of 15 residues. For the CDR3, the DNA is TGTGCCAGCAGCGTTAGGACAGGGCCCCAAGAGACCCAGTACTTC. This gives the protein CASSVRTGPQETQYF.

The chain links TRBV2 to TRBJ1-2, with a tentative D call TRBD1 (6 bases). Germline V gives CDR1 SNHLY, CDR2 FYNNEI. CDR3 length: 13 amino acids. V lost 9 bases and J 0 bases, leaving 11 bases between the germline ends. The CDR3 is CASQDSTNYGYTF. The CDR3 DNA follows: TGTGCCAGTCAGGACAGCACTAACTATGGCTACACCTTC.

In this sample, this clone turned up once. The rearrangement links TRBV4-1 to TRBJ2-7, with D possibly being TRBD1 (6 bases). This CDR3 has 18 residues. Germline V gives CDR1 MGHRA, CDR2 YSYEKL. Trimming stripped 4 bases from V and 0 bases from J, with 22 bases between. The CDR3 reads CASSPDRAWGRSSYEQYF. CDR3 nucleotides: TGCGCCAGCAGCCCGGATCGCGCGTGGGGGCGAAGCTCCTACGAGCAGTACTTC.

The chain uses TRBV29-1 and TRBJ2-4, with TRBD1 matching over 12 bases. Germline V CDR1 and CDR2: SQVTM, ANQGSEA. V lost 8 bases, J lost 7 bases, and 9 bases stayed unmatched. This CDR3 spans 14 amino acids. Here the CDR3 DNA reads TGCAGCTTTACCTCGGGGACAGGGGGCAACATTCAGTACTTC. This encodes CSFTSGTGGNIQYF.

V usage is TRBV12-5 and J usage is TRBJ2-4; 9 nucleotides match TRBD1. The J segment lost 6 bases and the V segment lost 5 bases, leaving 5 bases of the junction unmatched. The germline CDR1 and CDR2 sequences are LGHNT and FRNRAP. This CDR3 is built from 14 residues. The DNA of the CDR3 is TGTGCTAGTGGTCCACAGGGGGCTAGAAACATTCAGTACTTC. Protein sequence: CASGPQGARNIQYF.

The chain links TRBV12-2 to TRBJ1-1; the table names TRBD1, a call not compared with the DNA. TRBV12-2 is termed a pseudogene. This CDR3 is 14 amino acids long. The CDR3: CASRLAFTGVGAFF. Written as DNA, the CDR3 is TGTGCAAGTCGCTTAGCTTTCACAGGGGTTGGAGCTTTCTTT.

V and J are TRBV6-5 and TRBJ1-5; 9 bases are a match to TRBD1. V lost 4 bases to trimming and J lost 5 bases; unmatched junction nucleotides: 3. There are 14 residues in the CDR3. Germline lookup yields CDR1 MNHEY and CDR2 SVGAGI. The CDR3 nucleotides read TGTGCCAGCAGTTGGACAGGGGTAGATCAGCCCCAGCATTTT. Its protein product is CASSWTGVDQPQHF.